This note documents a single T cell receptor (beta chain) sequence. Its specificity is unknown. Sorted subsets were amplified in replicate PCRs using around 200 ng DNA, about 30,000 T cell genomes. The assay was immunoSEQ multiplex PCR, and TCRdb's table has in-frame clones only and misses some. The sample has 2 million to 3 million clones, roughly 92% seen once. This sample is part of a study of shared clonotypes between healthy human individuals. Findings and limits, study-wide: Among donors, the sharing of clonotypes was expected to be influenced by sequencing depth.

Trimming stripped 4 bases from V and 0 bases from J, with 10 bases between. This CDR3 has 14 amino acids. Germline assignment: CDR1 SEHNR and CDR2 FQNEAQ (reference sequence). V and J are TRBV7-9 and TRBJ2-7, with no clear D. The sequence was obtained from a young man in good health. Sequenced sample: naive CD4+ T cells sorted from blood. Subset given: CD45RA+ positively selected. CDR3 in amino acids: CASSWSGDSYEQYF. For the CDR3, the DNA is TGTGCCAGCAGCTGGTCTGGGGACTCCTACGAGCAGTACTTC.